This TCR delta chain was observed in a study of γδ T cells in repeated Plasmodium falciparum infection. Study-level results: Compared with Australian children, Malian Vdelta2-negative repertoires seemed more clonal, less diverse, less shared. Many TCRgamma sequences overlapped between individuals in stable Vgamma9/Vdelta2+ repertoires.

Bulk repertoires came from Vgamma9/Vdelta2+ or Vdelta2-negative gammadelta T cells flow-sorted from PBMC. Germline V gene sequence: CDR1 GEAIGNYY, CDR2 EKD. The CDR3 sequence is 17 residues long. Trimming cost V 0 bases and J 7 bases, with 23 bases left between them. This clone was recorded a few times. Its cognate antigen is unknown. This likely stems from a read error, as it lies one base from a far larger clone. Within the sample, other DNA sequences also encode this same CDR3. TCRdb re-processed the multiplex PCR reads via CATT. The sample includes approximately 53,000 delta-chain clones, 1.7% of them seen just once.

The V and J genes are TRDV2 and TRDJ1; possibly TRDD3 for D (6 bases). This sequence was found in a pool of human donors (malaria-infected and uninfected, not separated). The sample taken for sequencing was gamma-delta T cells from blood. CDR3 region: CACDTRVDTGCECKLIF. CDR3 in DNA: TGTGCCTGTGACACCCGCGTTGATACTGGGTGCGAGTGTAAACTCATCTTT.